The 21 T cell receptor beta chains below come from one sample, sequenced in a study of shared clonotypes between healthy human individuals. The table came from immunoSEQ multiplex PCR; TCRdb's copy has only in-frame clones and leaves some out. This sample has over a million clones, with 75% to 85% found just once. Sequenced material: memory CD4+ T cells from PBMCs. The subset is: CD45RA-negative fraction. The receptors shown here come from a man aged 18 to 30 in good health. Some clones in this sample may be carry-over from other donors' samples.

V usage is TRBV6-1 and J usage is TRBJ2-7, with 7 bases aligning to TRBD1. The germline V gene has CDR1 MNHNS and CDR2 SASEGT. The ends lost 6 bases at V and 3 bases at J; junction bases unmatched: 2. CDR3 length: 12 residues. The CDR3 sequence: CASRDRYYEQYF. DNA of the CDR3: TGTGCCAGCAGGGACAGGTACTACGAGCAGTACTTC.

The rearrangement links TRBV5-1 to TRBJ2-1, with 9 bases fitting TRBD2. The CDR3 has 16 residues. The germline V gene encodes CDR1 SGHRS and CDR2 YFSETQ. Germline trimming cut 4 bases from V and 5 bases from J; bases unmatched to any gene: 10. The DNA of the CDR3 is TGCGCCAGCAGCCGGGCGACTAGCGGACATAACAATGAGCAGTTCTTC. It is translated as CASSRATSGHNNEQFF. Based on the CDR3 plus reference TRBV5-1 and TRBJ2-1, the full variable domain is KAGVTQTPRYLIKTRGQQVTLSCSPISGHRSVSWYQQTPGQGLQFLFEYFSETQRNKGNFPGRFSGRQFSNSRSEMNVSTLELGDSALYLCASSRATSGHNNEQFFGPGTRLTVL.

The chain joins TRBV5-1 to TRBJ1-3; no definite D call. V lost 4 bases and J 3 bases, leaving 14 bases between the germline ends. The germline gives CDR1 SGHRS, CDR2 YFSETQ. This CDR3 spans 15 amino acids. In nucleotides, the CDR3 is TGCGCCAGCAGCACCCACGGCGGGTTTGGAAACACCATATATTTT. Translation: CASSTHGGFGNTIYF.

The chain links TRBV7-9 to TRBJ2-3; TRBD2 agrees at 7 bases. Per germline, CDR1 SEHNR and CDR2 FQNEAQ (reference sequence). CDR3 size: 14 residues. The trim removed 5 bases at V and 5 bases at J, leaving 7 bases unmatched. The CDR3 protein is CASSPGGSVDTQYF. The CDR3, as DNA: TGTGCCAGCAGCCCGGGAGGTAGCGTAGATACGCAGTATTTT.

This clone has at least ten counts. The same CDR3 arises from other DNA sequences in this sample as well. The V gene is TRBV5-6, the J gene TRBJ1-2; no clear D gene. The V gene's germline CDR1 is SGHDT and CDR2 YYEEEE. The CDR3 is made up of 13 amino acids. V lost 0 bases, J lost 4 bases, and 7 bases lay in between. This CDR3 reads CASSLVASYGYTF. In DNA, the CDR3 is TGTGCCAGCAGCTTGGTGGCCAGCTATGGCTACACCTTC.

This clone was observed a handful of times. The chain uses TRBV7-8 and TRBJ2-2; 11 bases agree with TRBD2. CDR3 length equals 18 residues. V gave up 3 bases and J gave up 8 bases; unmatched junction bases: 14. Germline CDR1 and CDR2: SGHVS and FQNEAQ. The CDR3, as DNA: TGTGCCAGCAGCTTTCGGGCTCTGACTAGCGGGACTCTTGGGGAGCTGTTTTTT. Translating it yields CASSFRALTSGTLGELFF.

This clone was seen just once. The chain employs TRBV4-2 and TRBJ2-2; D is tentatively TRBD1 or TRBD2 (5 bases each). The length of the CDR3 is 15 residues. V was cut by 5 bases and J by 1 base, with 11 bases left in between. Germline V lookup: CDR1 LGHNA, CDR2 YNFKEQ. DNA for the CDR3: TGTGCCAGCAGCTTCGGGGCGGGGAACACCGGGGAGCTGTTTTTT. Protein sequence: CASSFGAGNTGELFF.

This clone turned up a few times. A much larger clone is a single base away; this may be a read error. The chain combines TRBV7-9 with TRBJ2-5; perhaps TRBD1 as D (6 bases). This CDR3 region has 13 residues. Germline V gene lookup returns CDR1 SEHNR and CDR2 FQNEAQ (reference sequence). CDR3 coding DNA: TGTGCCAGCAGCTTACTGGGGGCAGAGGCCCAGTACTTC. Translated, it gives CASSLLGAEAQYF.

This clone was seen repeatedly, ten times or more. J is TRBJ2-4 and V is TRBV4-1; 10 positions agree with TRBD1. The CDR3 length is 15 residues. Germline CDR1 and CDR2: MGHRA and YSYEKL. The J segment lost 5 bases and the V segment lost 8 bases, leaving 9 bases of the junction unmatched. The CDR3 DNA follows: TGCGCCAGCGGGTACCGGGACAGGGGCGAAAACATTCAGTACTTC. It encodes CASGYRDRGENIQYF.

The V call is TRBV2, the J call TRBJ1-2; no definite D call. The CDR3 spans 12 residues. CDR1 and CDR2 from the germline V gene are SNHLY and FYNNEI. V shed 4 bases and J shed 4 bases, with 7 bases lying between them. CDR3 amino acids: CASSVTSYGYTF. DNA of the CDR3: TGTGCCAGCAGTGTAACGAGCTATGGCTACACCTTC.

The chain recombines TRBV2 with TRBJ2-5; the D is unclear. The V and J ends lost 0 bases and 13 bases respectively, with 15 bases between them. Germline CDR1 SNHLY, CDR2 FYNNEI. This CDR3 has 13 amino acids. CDR3 bases: TGTGCCAGCAGTGAAGCGACGCAGGCAGTTGGGTACTTC. It is translated as CASSEATQAVGYF.

This chain connects TRBV2 to TRBJ1-1; maybe TRBD1 (5 bases). CDR3 length equals 16 residues. The V and J ends lost 6 bases and 4 bases respectively, with 21 bases between them. CDR1 is SNHLY and CDR2 is FYNNEI in the germline V gene. The CDR3 loop reads CASSLRDPGGGTEAFF. DNA for the CDR3: TGTGCCAGCAGCTTACGGGACCCCGGCGGTGGCACTGAAGCTTTCTTT.

V usage is TRBV27 and J usage is TRBJ2-7; TRBD2 might be the D (6 bases). The V end lost 6 bases, the J end lost 3 bases, and 12 bases lay between the germline ends. Looked up from germline, CDR1 is MNHEY and CDR2 is SMNVEV (reference sequence). CDR3 length equals 13 residues. The CDR3: CASRRLVGYEQYF. The CDR3 DNA is TGTGCCAGCAGAAGACTAGTAGGCTACGAGCAGTACTTC.

The chain couples TRBV30 to TRBJ2-2; a weak D match, TRBD2 (5 bases). The V end lost 8 bases, the J end lost 0 bases, and 22 bases lay between the germline ends. CDR3 length equals 17 residues. Looked up from germline, CDR1 is GTSNPN and CDR2 is SVGIG (reference sequence). The chain's CDR3 is CARGLPAGRANTGELFF. CDR3 bases: TGTGCCCGGGGATTACCCGCCGGGCGGGCGAACACCGGGGAGCTGTTTTTT.

This clone has ten or more counts. The chain recombines TRBV11-3 with TRBJ2-7; possible D gene TRBD2, 6 bases. V lost 4 bases and J lost 3, with 16 bases in between. Germline lookup yields CDR1 SGHNT and CDR2 YENEEA. There are 15 residues in the CDR3. The CDR3 coding sequence is TGTGCCAGCAGCTCCGCCCCAGCGGGTTTCTACGAGCAGTACTTC. Protein product: CASSSAPAGFYEQYF.

To note about this clone: This may come from a read error, since a much larger clone is one base off. Other DNA sequences from this sample encode an identical CDR3 as well. The chain uses TRBV29-1 and TRBJ1-2, with a tentative D call TRBD1 (6 bases). This CDR3 contains 15 residues. CDR1 SQVTM and CDR2 ANQGSEA come from the germline V gene. The CDR3 spells CSVEWLRGDSTPGTF. Here the CDR3 DNA reads TGCAGTGTTGAATGGCTTAGGGGGGACTCGACCCCTGGCACCTTC. Full variable domain (missing parts from reference TRBV29-1 and TRBJ1-2): SAVISQKPSRDICQRGTSLTIQCQVDSQVTMMFWYRQQPGQSLTLIATANQGSEATYESGFVIDKFPISRPNLTFSTLTVSNMSPEDSSIYLCSVEWLRGDSTPGTFGSGTRLTVV.

Details on this clone: In the same sample, other DNA sequences code for this CDR3. The chain uses TRBV5-1 and TRBJ2-3; D remains unclear. The V and J ends lost 0 bases and 3 bases respectively, with 11 bases between them. The germline CDR1 and CDR2 sequences are SGHRS and YFSETQ. The length of the CDR3 is 15 residues. The CDR3 is CASSLAGLGTDTQYF. CDR3 DNA: TGCGCCAGCAGCTTGGCTGGGTTGGGAACAGATACGCAGTATTTT.

Details on this clone: An end of the junction does not agree with germline; a read error may underlie this. The gene calls are TRBV7-8 and TRBJ2-7, with D tentatively TRBD2 (5 bases). Germline V gene sequence: CDR1 SGHVS, CDR2 FQNEAQ. This CDR3 has 13 amino acids. CDR3 DNA sequence: TGTGCCAGCAGCCTAGCAAGACTGAACGAGCAGTACTTC. Protein product: CASSLARLNEQYF.

V and J are TRBV29-1 and TRBJ2-5; 9 nucleotides line up with TRBD1. Trimming cost V 7 bases and J 0 bases; bases outside gene matches: 6. The germline V gene encodes CDR1 SQVTM and CDR2 ANQGSEA. This CDR3 contains 14 residues. In DNA form, the CDR3 reads TGCAGCGCTACGGGACAGGGAAACCAAGAGACCCAGTACTTC. It encodes CSATGQGNQETQYF.

DNA of the CDR3: TGTGCCAGCAGTCCGGACAGGGATCAGATTTCCTACGAGCAGTACTTC. Translated, it gives CASSPDRDQISYEQYF. This chain joins TRBV27 and TRBJ2-7; 8 bases line up with TRBD1. CDR3 length: 16 residues. Trimming cost V 5 bases and J 1 base; bases outside gene matches: 10. CDR1 and CDR2 from the germline V gene are MNHEY and SMNVEV (reference sequence).

This chain uses TRBV19 with TRBJ1-5, with no clear D. CDR1 is LNHDA and CDR2 is SQIVND in the germline V gene (reference sequence). This CDR3 has 13 residues. V gave up 5 bases and J gave up 4 bases, with 9 bases separating them. The CDR3 reads CASSVAGNQPQHF. Here the CDR3 DNA reads TGTGCCAGTAGTGTGGCGGGGAATCAGCCCCAGCATTTT.